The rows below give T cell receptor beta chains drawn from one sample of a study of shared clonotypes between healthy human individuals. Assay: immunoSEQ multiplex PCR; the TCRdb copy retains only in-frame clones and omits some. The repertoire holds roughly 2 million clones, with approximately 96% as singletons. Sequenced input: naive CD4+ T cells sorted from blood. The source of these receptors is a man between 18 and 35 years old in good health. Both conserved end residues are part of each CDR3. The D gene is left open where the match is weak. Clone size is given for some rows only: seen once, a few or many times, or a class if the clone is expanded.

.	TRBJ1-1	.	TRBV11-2	CASSLQLGTEAFF	TGTGCCAGCAGCTTACAACTCGGGACAGAAGCTTTCTTT
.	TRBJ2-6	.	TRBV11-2	CASSLRLGSGANVLTF	TGTGCCAGCAGCTTAAGGCTGGGGTCTGGGGCCAACGTCCTGACTTTC
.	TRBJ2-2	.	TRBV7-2	CASNRGAGSGHGELFF	TGTGCCAGCAACCGTGGGGCCGGGAGTGGTCACGGGGAGCTGTTTTTT
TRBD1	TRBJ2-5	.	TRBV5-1	CASSSGQVQETQYF	TGCGCCAGCAGCTCCGGACAGGTGCAAGAGACCCAGTACTTC
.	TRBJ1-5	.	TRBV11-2	CASSLAPANQPQHF	TGTGCCAGCAGCTTAGCTCCAGCCAATCAGCCCCAGCATTTT
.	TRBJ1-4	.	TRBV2	CASSVNQNNEKLFF	TGTGCCAGCAGTGTTAACCAGAATAATGAAAAACTGTTTTTT
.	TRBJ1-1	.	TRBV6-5	CASSYGGGGTEAFF	TGTGCCAGCAGTTACGGGGGGGGCGGGACTGAAGCTTTCTTT
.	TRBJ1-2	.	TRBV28	CASTPGYGIANYGYTF	TGTGCCAGCACGCCAGGTTACGGGATAGCTAACTATGGCTACACCTTC
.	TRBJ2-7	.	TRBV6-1	CASQRVRSYEQYF	TGTGCCAGCCAGAGAGTTCGATCCTACGAGCAGTACTTC
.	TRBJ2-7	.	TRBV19	CASSRTGTTYEQYF	TGTGCCAGTAGTAGAACAGGGACCACCTACGAGCAGTACTTC
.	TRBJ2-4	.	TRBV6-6	CASSSVGVSAKNIQYF	TGTGCCAGCAGTTCGGTGGGAGTTTCAGCCAAAAACATTCAGTACTTC
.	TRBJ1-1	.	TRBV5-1	CASSNLRATTEAFF	TGCGCCAGCAGCAACCTCCGGGCTACGACTGAAGCTTTCTTT
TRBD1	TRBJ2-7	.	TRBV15	CATSRDEGQAVYEQYF	TGTGCCACCAGCAGAGATGAAGGACAGGCCGTTTACGAGCAGTACTTC
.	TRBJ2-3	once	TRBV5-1	CASSSLLGPHTDTQYF	TGCGCCAGCAGCTCCCTACTAGGACCGCACACAGATACGCAGTATTTT
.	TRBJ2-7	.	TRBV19	CASGNSETYEQYF	TGTGCCAGTGGGAATAGCGAGACCTACGAGCAGTACTTC
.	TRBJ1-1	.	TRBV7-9	CASSLKPQEAFF	TGTGCCAGCAGCTTAAAGCCTCAAGAAGCTTTCTTT
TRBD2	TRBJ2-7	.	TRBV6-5	CASSYGREGTYEQYF	TGTGCCAGCAGTTACGGGCGGGAGGGGACCTACGAGCAGTACTTC
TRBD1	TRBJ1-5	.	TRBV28	CASLGQGALWSNQPQHF	TGTGCCAGTCTCGGACAGGGGGCCCTGTGGAGCAATCAGCCCCAGCATTTT
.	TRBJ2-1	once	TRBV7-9	CASRRSSAVEQFF	TGTGCCAGCAGACGAAGTAGCGCCGTAGAGCAGTTCTTC
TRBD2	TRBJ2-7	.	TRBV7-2	CASSPVAGDKYEQYF	TGTGCCAGCAGCCCAGTAGCGGGAGATAAGTACGAGCAGTACTTC
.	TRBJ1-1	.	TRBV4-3	CASSQGVGGMNTEAFF	TGCGCCAGCAGCCAAGGGGTCGGGGGGATGAACACTGAAGCTTTCTTT
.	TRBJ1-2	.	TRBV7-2	CASSLARGKANYGYTF	TGTGCCAGCAGCTTAGCGCGGGGCAAGGCTAACTATGGCTACACCTTC
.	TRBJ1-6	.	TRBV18	CASSPQGHNSPLHF	TGTGCCAGCTCACCACAGGGGCACAATTCACCCCTCCACTTT
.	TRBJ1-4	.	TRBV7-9	CASSLARNYEKLFF	TGTGCCAGCAGCTTGGCCCGGAATTATGAAAAACTGTTTTTT
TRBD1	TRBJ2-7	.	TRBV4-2	CASSQEGTGYEQYF	TGTGCCAGCAGCCAAGAGGGGACAGGCTACGAGCAGTACTTC
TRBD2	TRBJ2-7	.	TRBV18	CASSPRLAGGLAYEQYF	TGTGCCAGCTCACCACGACTAGCGGGGGGCCTAGCCTACGAGCAGTACTTC
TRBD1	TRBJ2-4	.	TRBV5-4	CASSLQGADIIQYF	TGTGCCAGCAGCCTACAGGGGGCAGACATCATTCAGTACTTC
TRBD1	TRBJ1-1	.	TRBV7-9	CASSLDPGGTEAFF	TGTGCCAGCAGCCTAGACCCAGGGGGAACCGAAGCTTTCTTT
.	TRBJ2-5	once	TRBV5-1	CASSLSGYGETQYF	TGCGCCAGCAGCTTGAGTGGGTACGGGGAGACCCAGTACTTC
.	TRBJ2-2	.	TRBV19	CASSISIGINTGELFF	TGTGCCAGTAGTATAAGCATCGGAATCAACACCGGGGAGCTGTTTTTT
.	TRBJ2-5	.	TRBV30	CAWAGARGETQYF	TGTGCCTGGGCGGGGGCTAGGGGAGAGACCCAGTACTTC
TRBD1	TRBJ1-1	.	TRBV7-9	CASSFGTGGGGNTEAFF	TGTGCCAGCAGCTTTGGGACAGGGGGCGGTGGGAACACTGAAGCTTTCTTT
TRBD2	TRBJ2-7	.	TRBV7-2	CASSSRDYSHYEQYF	TGTGCCAGCAGCTCCCGGGACTACTCTCACTACGAGCAGTACTTC
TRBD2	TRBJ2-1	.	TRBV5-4	CASSSVTSGREVNEQFF	TGTGCCAGCAGCTCGGTGACTAGCGGGAGGGAGGTGAATGAGCAGTTCTTC
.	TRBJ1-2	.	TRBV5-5	CASSFSLGAHYGYTF	TGTGCCAGCAGCTTTAGTCTGGGGGCTCACTATGGCTACACCTTC
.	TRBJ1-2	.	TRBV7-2	CASSLGQGPYGYTF	TGTGCCAGCAGCTTAGGCCAGGGTCCCTATGGCTACACCTTC
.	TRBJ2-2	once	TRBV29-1	CSVVRQGKTGELFF	TGCAGCGTTGTAAGGCAGGGGAAGACCGGGGAGCTGTTTTTT
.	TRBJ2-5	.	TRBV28	CASAAPRIQETQYF	TGTGCCAGCGCGGCCCCGAGAATCCAAGAGACCCAGTACTTC
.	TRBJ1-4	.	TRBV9	CASSVQTATNEKLFF	TGTGCCAGCAGCGTCCAGACAGCAACTAATGAAAAACTGTTTTTT
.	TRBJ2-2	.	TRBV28	CASISRGRNTGELFF	TGTGCCAGCATCTCCCGGGGCCGGAACACCGGGGAGCTGTTTTTT
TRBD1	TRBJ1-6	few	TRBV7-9	CASSLAGTGNSPLHF	TGTGCCAGCAGCTTAGCCGGGACAGGGAATTCACCCCTCCACTTT
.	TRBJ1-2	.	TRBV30	CAWSYRSNYGYTF	TGTGCCTGGAGTTACAGGTCTAACTATGGCTACACCTTC
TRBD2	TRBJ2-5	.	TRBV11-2	CASSRSRDYQETQYF	TGTGCCAGCAGCAGATCCCGGGACTATCAAGAGACCCAGTACTTC
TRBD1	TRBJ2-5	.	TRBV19	CATNPGGGQETQYF	TGTGCCACAAATCCAGGGGGCGGACAAGAGACCCAGTACTTC
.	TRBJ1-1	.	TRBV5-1	CASSLSQLGNTEAFF	TGCGCCAGCAGCTTGAGTCAGCTGGGCAACACTGAAGCTTTCTTT
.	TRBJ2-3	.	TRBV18	CASSPPTASTDTQYF	TGTGCCAGCTCACCACCCACGGCTAGCACAGATACGCAGTATTTT
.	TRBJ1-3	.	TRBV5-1	CASSPQGPSGNTIYF	TGCGCCAGCAGCCCCCAGGGTCCCTCTGGAAACACCATATATTTT
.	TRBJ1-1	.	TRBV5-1	CASRPQGPNTEAFF	TGCGCCAGCAGGCCACAGGGACCGAACACTGAAGCTTTCTTT
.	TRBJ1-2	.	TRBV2	CASSPSEVYGYTF	TGTGCCAGCAGCCCTTCAGAGGTCTATGGCTACACCTTC
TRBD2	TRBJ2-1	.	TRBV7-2	CASSFTSGNNEQFF	TGTGCCAGCAGCTTCACTAGCGGAAACAATGAGCAGTTCTTC
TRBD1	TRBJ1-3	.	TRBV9	CASSFGQGDYTIYF	TGTGCCAGCAGCTTCGGACAGGGTGACTACACCATATATTTT
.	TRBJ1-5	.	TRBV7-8	CASSLAPARNQPQHF	TGTGCCAGCAGCTTAGCTCCGGCCCGCAATCAGCCCCAGCATTTT
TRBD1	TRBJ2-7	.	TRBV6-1	CASRGTGTYEQYF	TGTGCCAGCAGGGGGACAGGGACCTACGAGCAGTACTTC
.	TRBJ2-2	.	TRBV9	CASSVHNTGELFF	TGTGCCAGCAGCGTACATAACACCGGGGAGCTGTTTTTT
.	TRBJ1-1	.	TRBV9	CASSVRVNTEAFF	TGTGCCAGCAGCGTGAGGGTTAACACTGAAGCTTTCTTT
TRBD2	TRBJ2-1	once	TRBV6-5	CASRITSGSYNEQFF	TGTGCCAGCAGAATTACTAGCGGGAGTTACAATGAGCAGTTCTTC
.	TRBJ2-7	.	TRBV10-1	CASSPRRSSYEQYF	TGCGCCAGCAGTCCTCGCCGTAGCTCCTACGAGCAGTACTTC
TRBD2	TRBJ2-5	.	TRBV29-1	CSVLPGLAGRETQYF	TGCAGCGTCTTACCGGGACTAGCGGGACGGGAGACCCAGTACTTC
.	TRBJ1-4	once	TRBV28	CASSLGSLGGEKLFF	TGTGCCAGCAGTTTAGGTTCATTAGGAGGTGAAAAACTGTTTTTT
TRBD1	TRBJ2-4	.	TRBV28	CASSSGTVKNIQYF	TGTGCCAGCAGTTCCGGGACAGTCAAAAACATTCAGTACTTC